These T cell receptor beta chains were read from a single sample in a study of T cell clonotyping in hematopoietic cell transplantation. Sequencing used immunoSEQ multiplex PCR; TCRdb keeps in-frame clones, though not all of them. The sample shows tens of thousands of clones, roughly 85% of them seen only once. Sequenced material: peripheral blood mononuclear cells, taken before stem cell transplant. The source of these receptors is a man in his sixties with acute myeloid leukemia. Some clones in this sample may be carry-over from other donors' samples. CDR3s include the opening cysteine and the closing phenylalanine or tryptophan. The D gene is left open where the match is weak. Expanded clones are given a class, and other clones once, few, many or no size at all.

>TRBJ2-7|NA|TRBV9|TRBD2
CASSVGTSGGSEQYF
TGTGCCAGCAGCGTCGGGACTAGCGGGGGTTCCGAGCAGTACTTC
>TRBJ1-2|NA|TRBV6-5|NA
CASSRGGLDYGYTF
TGTGCCAGCAGCCGGGGAGGGCTCGACTATGGCTACACCTTC
>TRBJ2-5|NA|TRBV4-2|TRBD2
CASSQNAPGLAGGETQYF
TGTGCCAGCAGCCAAAACGCCCCGGGACTAGCGGGGGGGGAGACCCAGTACTTC
>TRBJ1-5|NA|TRBV6-1|TRBD1
CASSVHRGGGNQPQHF
TGTGCCAGCAGTGTTCACAGGGGAGGCGGCAATCAGCCCCAGCATTTT
>TRBJ2-3|NA|TRBV2|TRBD2
CASSLLAGPSTDTQYF
TGTGCCAGCAGCTTACTAGCGGGGCCTAGCACAGATACGCAGTATTTT
>TRBJ2-7|NA|TRBV7-9|TRBD2
CASSLARAGGNYEQYF
TGTGCCAGCAGCCTAGCAAGGGCGGGGGGGAACTACGAGCAGTACTTC
>TRBJ1-5|NA|TRBV7-2|TRBD1
CASSLASGGRQPQHF
TGTGCCAGCAGCTTAGCATCAGGGGGCCGGCAGCCCCAGCATTTT
>TRBJ2-5|NA|TRBV4-1|NA
CASSQEKAGRGLRETQYF
TGCGCCAGCAGCCAAGAGAAAGCGGGGCGGGGGCTAAGGGAGACCCAGTACTTC
>TRBJ1-3|once|TRBV6-1|NA
CASTWVSGNTIYF
TGTGCCAGCACTTGGGTCTCTGGAAACACCATATATTTT
>TRBJ2-5|NA|TRBV9|NA
CASSVTGSRYQETQYF
TGTGCCAGCAGCGTCACAGGGTCCCGTTACCAGGAGACCCAGTACTTC
>TRBJ2-5|NA|TRBV7-2|TRBD2
CASSPGGLAGSKTQYF
TGTGCCAGCAGCCCAGGAGGACTAGCGGGGAGCAAGACCCAGTACTTC
>TRBJ1-5|NA|TRBV5-1|TRBD1
CASSLFGQGRRGSNQPQHF
TGCGCCAGCAGCTTGTTCGGACAGGGGAGGAGGGGGAGCAATCAGCCCCAGCATTTT
>TRBJ1-5|once|TRBV28|NA
CASSSFHREVYSNQPQHF
TGTGCCAGCAGTTCCTTCCACAGGGAAGTTTATAGCAATCAGCCCCAGCATTTT
>TRBJ1-4|NA|TRBV6-5|NA
CASSRDQGANEKLFF
TGTGCCAGCAGCCGCGATCAGGGTGCTAATGAAAAACTGTTTTTT
>TRBJ2-7|NA|TRBV19|NA
CASSNPSGVNSYEQYF
TGTGCCAGTAGTAACCCCTCCGGGGTCAACTCCTACGAGCAGTACTTC
>TRBJ1-5|few|TRBV5-6|TRBD1
CASSLGWQGANQPQHF
TGTGCCAGCAGCTTGGGTTGGCAGGGGGCCAATCAGCCCCAGCATTTT
>TRBJ2-5|NA|TRBV5-1|NA
CASSFAQGEVQTQYF
TGCGCCAGCAGCTTCGCGCAGGGGGAGGTACAGACCCAGTACTTC
>TRBJ1-1|NA|TRBV5-1|NA
CASSLTREGNTEAFF
TGCGCCAGCAGCTTGACTCGGGAAGGGAACACTGAAGCTTTCTTT
>TRBJ1-2|NA|TRBV18|TRBD1
CASSREQGEVNYGYTF
TGTGCCAGCTCACGGGAACAGGGGGAGGTCAACTATGGCTACACCTTC
>TRBJ2-3|once|TRBV5-1|NA
CASSSDSTDTQYF
TGCGCCAGCAGCTCGGACAGCACAGATACGCAGTATTTT